The entry below gives a single T cell receptor beta chain sequence along with its context. Germline V gene lookup returns CDR1 MGHDK and CDR2 SYGVNS. CDR3 length: 12 amino acids. V lost 8 bases to trimming and J lost 4 bases, with 11 bases between them. These data belong to a study of human T cells and chemical hapten exposure. MiXCR was run by TCRdb on the RACE reads, yielding one entry per CDR3 protein. Of around 340,000 distinct CDR3 sequences in the sample, around 7% were seen once. Stated time point: patch test 1, 2 weeks after DPC sensitization. Noted treatment: therapeutic diphenylcyclopropenone sensitization with weekly scalp DPC. Patients had alopecia, were aged 18 to 70, and were not pregnant.

Material: whole blood, obtained in connection with sensitization to the hapten diphenylcyclopropenone (DPC). The chain couples TRBV25-1 to TRBJ1-1; D remains ambiguous. This sequence originates from a woman between 18 and 30 years old with alopecia areata. Some clones in this sample may be carry-over from other donors' samples. Here the CDR3 DNA reads TGTGCCAGCCAGTCACGAGTCACTGAAGCTTTCTTT. Its translation is CASQSRVTEAFF.